This T cell receptor beta chain came from a study of blood T cell repertoires in COVID-19. Study-level background: Donors in the United States, Italy and Spain gave samples during acute or convalescent COVID-19.

Clones were read by immunoSEQ multiplex PCR, and TCRdb kept only the in-frame ones, dropping some. The sample has about 280,000 clones; 89% are singletons. This CDR3 comprises 18 residues. This TCR was sampled from a man between 45 and 60 years old with acute or convalescent COVID-19. V and J are TRBV21-1 and TRBJ1-5. TRBV21-1 is listed as a pseudogene. Sequencing was carried out using peripheral blood. This CDR3 is CASIQRSKVTNSNQPQHF. CDR3 in DNA: TGTGCCAGCATACAAAGGAGCAAGGTGACGAATAGCAATCAGCCCCAGCATTTT.